One sample yielded the 24 T cell receptor beta chains listed below, sequenced in a study of T-cell reconstitution after alpha-beta-depleted transplantation in children. Construction of the TCRbeta library involved unique molecular identifiers. TCRdb re-called the PCR reads through MiXCR, storing one row per CDR3 protein. The sample holds 190,000 or so distinct CDR3 sequences, roughly 6.8% seen once. The specimen comprised PBMCs from the stem cell graft donor, sampled from the stem cell graft. These receptors all come from a human donor who donated a stem cell graft to a child with Wiskott-Aldrich syndrome.

The J gene is TRBJ2-5, the V gene TRBV2; D is perhaps TRBD2 (6 bases). Germline CDR1 is SNHLY and CDR2 is FYNNEI. The CDR3 is 11 amino acids. Trimming took off 6 bases at V and 10 bases at J, with 12 bases between the two ends. The CDR3 coding sequence is TGTGCCAGCAGAGGAGTGGACTACCAGTACTTC. Amino acid sequence: CASRGVDYQYF.

This clonotype was found many times. V is TRBV7-6 and J is TRBJ2-5; D is uncertain. V lost 0 bases, J lost 3 bases, and 2 bases lay in between. CDR1 SGHVS and CDR2 FNYEAQ come from the germline V gene. The CDR3 length is 12 residues. CDR3 amino acids: CASSLAEETQYF. In DNA form, the CDR3 reads TGTGCCAGCAGCTTAGCGGAAGAGACCCAGTACTTC.

This clonotype came up many times. This chain uses TRBV20-1 with TRBJ2-3; TRBD2 aligns across 16 bases. The V and J ends lost 0 bases and 2 bases, in that order; junction bases with no gene match: 8. This CDR3 is 19 amino acids long. CDR1 is DFQATT and CDR2 is SNEGSKA in the germline V gene (reference sequence). This CDR3 reads CSARDPAGLAGGNTDTQYF. The CDR3 nucleotides are TGCAGTGCTAGAGATCCTGCGGGACTAGCGGGAGGGAACACAGATACGCAGTATTTT.

This clonotype was detected ten times or more. The rearrangement links TRBV25-1 to TRBJ2-2; a possible D gene is TRBD1 (6 bases). Trimming left V 4 bases short and J 3 bases short, with 9 bases between. There are 14 residues in the CDR3. The germline gives CDR1 MGHDK, CDR2 SYGVNS. CDR3 DNA sequence: TGTGCCAGCAGTGGACAGGCCGACACCGGGGAGCTGTTTTTT. This encodes CASSGQADTGELFF. The full variable domain, rest sourced from reference TRBV25-1 and TRBJ2-2, is EADIYQTPRYLVIGTGKKITLECSQTMGHDKMYWYQQDPGMELHLIHYSYGVNSTEKGDLSSESTVSRIRTEHFPLTLESARPSHTSQYLCASSGQADTGELFFGEGSRLTVL.

This clonotype was observed many times. V and J are TRBV7-2 and TRBJ2-7; 8 bases line up with TRBD1. Germline CDR1 reads SGHTA; CDR2 reads FQGNSA. The CDR3 totals 14 residues. J was trimmed by 5 bases and V by 3 bases; bases with no gene match: 6. CDR3 sequence: CASSFRTGINEQYF. The DNA of the CDR3 is TGTGCCAGCAGCTTTCGGACAGGGATAAACGAGCAGTACTTC.

The chain joins TRBV30 to TRBJ2-3, with a possible D match to TRBD1 (5 bases). V lost 5 bases, J lost 2 bases, and 17 bases lay in between. Germline values: CDR1 GTSNPN, CDR2 SVGIG (reference sequence). The CDR3 totals 15 residues. The chain's CDR3 is CAWAGWAGPTDTQYF. CDR3 DNA: TGTGCCTGGGCTGGCTGGGCAGGGCCCACAGATACGCAGTATTTT.

The CDR3 region has the DNA TGTGCCAGCAGCGTAGCTAGCAACACCGGGGAGCTGTTTTTT. Protein product: CASSVASNTGELFF. This sequence joins TRBV9 and TRBJ2-2, with a tentative D call TRBD2 (5 bases). From germline, CDR1 is SGDLS and CDR2 YYNGEE. The CDR3 extends over 14 amino acids. V shed 0 bases and J shed 2 bases, with 5 bases lying between them. Filled out from reference TRBV9 and TRBJ2-2, the complete variable domain reads DSGVTQTPKHLITATGQRVTLRCSPRSGDLSVYWYQQSLDQGLQFLIQYYNGEERAKGNILERFSAQQFPDLHSELNLSSLELGDSALYFCASSVASNTGELFFGEGSRLTVL.

This clonotype was seen ten or more times. CDR3 sequence: CALMSYGRPNEKLFF. CDR3 nucleotides: TGTGCCCTCATGTCGTACGGGCGGCCAAATGAAAAACTGTTTTTT. The chain has TRBV30 and TRBJ1-4, with D uncertain. The V and J ends lost 8 bases and 5 bases respectively, with 21 bases between them. This CDR3 comprises 15 residues. Germline V gives CDR1 GTSNPN, CDR2 SVGIG (reference sequence). Using reference TRBV30 and TRBJ1-4 for the parts outside the CDR3, the full variable domain is SQTIHQWPATLVQPVGSPLSLECTVEGTSNPNLYWYRQAAGRGLQLLFYSVGIGQISSEVPQNLSASRPQDRQFILSSKKLLLSDSGFYLCALMSYGRPNEKLFFGSGTQLSVL.

This clonotype has a handful of counts. This chain joins TRBV5-1 and TRBJ1-1; D gene uncertain. The CDR3 loop spans 15 amino acids. Trimming shortened V by 0 bases and J by 0 bases, and 9 bases separated the two germline ends. The germline V gene has CDR1 SGHRS and CDR2 YFSETQ. The CDR3 DNA is TGCGCCAGCAGCTTGGGACATTACATGAACACTGAAGCTTTCTTT. Its translation is CASSLGHYMNTEAFF. The full variable domain, rest sourced from reference TRBV5-1 and TRBJ1-1, is KAGVTQTPRYLIKTRGQQVTLSCSPISGHRSVSWYQQTPGQGLQFLFEYFSETQRNKGNFPGRFSGRQFSNSRSEMNVSTLELGDSALYLCASSLGHYMNTEAFFGQGTRLTVV.

This clonotype was detected many times. The chain combines TRBV29-1 with TRBJ2-5; 9 nucleotides align to TRBD2. V shed 5 bases, J shed 1 base, and the junction held 5 bases outside the gene matches. CDR3 length: 14 amino acids. The germline V gene encodes CDR1 SQVTM and CDR2 ANQGSEA. The CDR3 region has the DNA TGCAGCGTTTATGGCGGGGGGGGCCAAGAGACCCAGTACTTC. It encodes CSVYGGGGQETQYF. Filled out from reference TRBV29-1 and TRBJ2-5, the complete variable domain reads SAVISQKPSRDICQRGTSLTIQCQVDSQVTMMFWYRQQPGQSLTLIATANQGSEATYESGFVIDKFPISRPNLTFSTLTVSNMSPEDSSIYLCSVYGGGGQETQYFGPGTRLLVL.

At least ten counts were recorded for this clonotype. The CDR3 region has the DNA TGCAGCGTTGAAGGACACCGACAGGGCGGAATTGCCGAGCAGTACTTC. Translated, it gives CSVEGHRQGGIAEQYF. The rearrangement joins TRBV29-1 to TRBJ2-7, with 7 bases lining up with TRBD1. V shed 1 base and J 6 bases; nucleotides not matched to a gene: 15. CDR1 and CDR2 from the germline V gene are SQVTM and ANQGSEA. This CDR3 contains 16 residues.

This clonotype has a count of ten or more. The genes are TRBV6-2 or TRBV6-3 and TRBJ2-5, with 8 bases fitting TRBD2. This CDR3 has 14 residues. Per germline, CDR1 MNHEY and CDR2 SVGEGT. Losses at the gene ends were 7 bases for V and 5 bases for J; bases not matched to a gene: 9. The CDR3 DNA sequence: TGTGCCAGCACCTCGGGAGGGGCGAAGGAGACCCAGTACTTC. Translation gives CASTSGGAKETQYF.

At least ten counts were recorded for this clonotype. The genes are TRBV7-2 and TRBJ1-5; D is possibly TRBD1 (6 bases). The germline CDR1 and CDR2 sequences are SGHTA and FQGNSA. The germline V and J ends were trimmed by 5 bases and 0 bases, with 11 bases remaining between them. This CDR3 has 15 residues. The chain's CDR3 is CASSRTVNSNQPQHF. CDR3 sequence (DNA): TGTGCCAGCAGCAGGACAGTAAATAGCAATCAGCCCCAGCATTTT.

This chain links TRBV2 with TRBJ1-2; D not resolved. The CDR3 spans 13 residues. Trimming removed 6 bases at V and 0 bases at J, with 8 bases between. Germline CDR1 reads SNHLY; CDR2 reads FYNNEI. The CDR3 spells CASSQTTNYGYTF. The CDR3 DNA reads TGTGCCAGCAGCCAGACTACTAACTATGGCTACACCTTC. The whole variable domain, filled in from reference TRBV2 and TRBJ1-2, reads EPEVTQTPSHQVTQMGQEVILRCVPISNHLYFYWYRQILGQKVEFLVSFYNNEISEKSEIFDDQFSVERPDGSNFTLKIRSTKLEDSAMYFCASSQTTNYGYTFGSGTRLTVV.

This clonotype was observed at least ten times. This chain joins TRBV12-3 or TRBV12-4 and TRBJ1-1; D possibly corresponds to TRBD1 (6 bases). Between the trimmed V and J ends, which lost 7 bases and 1 base, there was a span of 13 bases. The CDR3 covers 14 residues. CDR3 in DNA: TGTGCCAGCACCTGGGGCAGGGGGAACACTGAAGCTTTCTTT. It is translated as CASTWGRGNTEAFF.

This clonotype showed up many times. This chain joins TRBV27 and TRBJ2-1; 10 bases align to TRBD1. The CDR3 is 15 amino acids. Germline V gene data show CDR1 as MNHEY and CDR2 as SMNVEV (reference sequence). V gave up 5 bases and J gave up 7 bases; unmatched junction bases: 8. The CDR3, as DNA: TGTGCCAGCAGTATAACAGGACAGGGGGGAAATGAGCAGTTCTTC. Translating gives CASSITGQGGNEQFF.

This clonotype was recorded at least ten times. V and J are TRBV24-1 and TRBJ2-7; D unclear. Germline-derived CDR1 and CDR2 are KGHDR and SFDVKD. This CDR3 comprises 11 residues. The V end lost 7 bases, the J end lost 0 bases, and 3 bases lay between the germline ends. CDR3 in DNA: TGTGCCACCAGCAGCTCCTACGAGCAGTACTTC. Translating it yields CATSSSYEQYF.

There are many counts of this clonotype. The V gene is TRBV9, the J gene TRBJ1-1; 8 nucleotides agree with TRBD1. Trimming cost V 1 base and J 6 bases; bases outside gene matches: 8. In germline, CDR1 is SGDLS, CDR2 YYNGEE. This CDR3 contains 15 residues. This CDR3 is CASSVQEDRGSEAFF. As DNA, the CDR3 is TGTGCCAGCAGCGTACAGGAAGACAGGGGATCTGAAGCTTTCTTT.

There are a few counts of this clonotype. The V and J genes are TRBV5-1 and TRBJ2-1; 8 nucleotides align to TRBD1. Unmatched junction bases numbered 10, after V lost 0 bases and J lost 5 bases. Germline loops: CDR1 SGHRS, CDR2 YFSETQ. This CDR3 has 17 residues. CDR3 loop: CASSLAPGTGLDNEQFF. CDR3 coding DNA: TGCGCCAGCAGCTTGGCCCCCGGGACAGGTCTCGACAATGAGCAGTTCTTC.

V usage is TRBV6-1 and J usage is TRBJ1-5; the match to TRBD1 covers 8 bases. CDR1 is MNHNS and CDR2 is SASEGT in the germline V gene. With 10 bases clipped from V and 3 bases from J, the junction kept 5 bases outside the gene matches. This CDR3 region has 13 residues. CDR3 sequence (DNA): TGTGCCACGAGACAGGGGACCAATCAGCCCCAGCATTTT. It is translated as CATRQGTNQPQHF.

V is TRBV7-9 and J is TRBJ2-3; the D gene is possibly TRBD2 (7 bases). The CDR3 runs to 16 residues. Trimming took off 5 bases at V and 2 bases at J, with 17 bases between the two ends. Germline lookup yields CDR1 SEHNR and CDR2 FQNEAQ (reference sequence). CDR3 nucleotide sequence: TGTGCCAGCAGCCCTTTAGGGGGGGGAGCCACAGATACGCAGTATTTT. Residues: CASSPLGGGATDTQYF.

This clonotype showed up many times. This chain uses TRBV29-1 with TRBJ1-1; no firm D call. The germline V and J ends were trimmed by 5 bases and 5 bases, with 12 bases remaining between them. CDR1 is SQVTM, CDR2 ANQGSEA, per germline. The CDR3 covers 12 residues. CDR3 coding DNA: TGCAGCGTTCGTGAGCTGGGGACTGAAGCTTTCTTT. This translates into CSVRELGTEAFF.

This chain connects TRBV20-1 to TRBJ1-4; D uncertain. V lost 3 bases to trimming and J lost 7 bases, with 21 bases between them. Looked up from germline, CDR1 is DFQATT and CDR2 is SNEGSKA (reference sequence). This CDR3 contains 16 residues. CDR3 loop: CSASIGSGSESEKLFF. The CDR3 DNA sequence: TGCAGTGCTAGTATTGGGTCGGGCTCCGAAAGTGAAAAACTGTTTTTT.

In this sample, this clonotype turned up many times. The chain carries TRBV5-5 and TRBJ2-1; perhaps TRBD2 as D (6 bases). The germline V gene encodes CDR1 SGHKS and CDR2 YYEKEE (reference sequence). CDR3 size: 14 residues. Trimming stripped 5 bases from V and 4 bases from J, with 13 bases between. The CDR3 DNA reads TGTGCCAGCAGTTTAAGGGGACTTTACAATGAGCAGTTCTTC. It encodes CASSLRGLYNEQFF.